What follows is one T cell receptor beta chain and its context. The antigen is not known. The sample comes from a study of T cell repertoires in cytomegalovirus infection. Background on the study: Peptides in the study included HLA-C-restricted and HLA-B-restricted CMV epitopes. Indications of both CMV infection and matching HLA type were provided by public TCR beta signatures. Points from the study as a whole: Public TCR beta family frequency separated CMV-and-HLA carriers, including in an independent cohort. HLA-C-restricted CMV clonotypes gave the most frequent clonotype in two of eight donors.

One entry per CDR3 protein, called by TCRdb with MiXCR from the reads. The profile shows over 250,000 distinct CDR3 sequences, under 25% of them singletons. The source was cultured PBMCs, collected from culture after CMV antigen stimulation. This clonotype was sampled from a human donor in good health (CMV status not recorded). Some clones in this sample may be carry-over from other donors' samples.

The CDR3 DNA is TGTGCCAGCAGCTTAGGATCCGGGCAAGAGACCCAGTACTTC. Its protein product is CASSLGSGQETQYF. This chain uses TRBV7-3 with TRBJ2-5, with D unclear. Germline values: CDR1 SGHTA, CDR2 FQGTGA. Trimming left V 2 bases short and J 2 bases short, with 9 bases between. The CDR3 sequence is 14 residues long.